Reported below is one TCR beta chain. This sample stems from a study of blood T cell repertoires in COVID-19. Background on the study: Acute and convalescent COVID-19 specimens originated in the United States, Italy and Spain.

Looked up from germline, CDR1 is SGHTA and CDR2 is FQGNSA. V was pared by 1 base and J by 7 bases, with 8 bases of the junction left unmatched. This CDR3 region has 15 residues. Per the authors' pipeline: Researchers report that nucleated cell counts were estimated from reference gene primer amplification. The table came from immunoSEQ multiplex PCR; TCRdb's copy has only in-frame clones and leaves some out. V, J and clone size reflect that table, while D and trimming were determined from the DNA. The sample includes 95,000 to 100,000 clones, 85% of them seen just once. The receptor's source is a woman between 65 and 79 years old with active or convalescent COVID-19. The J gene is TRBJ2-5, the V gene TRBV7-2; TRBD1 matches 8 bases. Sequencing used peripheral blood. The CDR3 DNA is TGTGCCAGCAGCTTAGGGCCGACAGGGGTAGGGACCCAGTACTTC. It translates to CASSLGPTGVGTQYF.